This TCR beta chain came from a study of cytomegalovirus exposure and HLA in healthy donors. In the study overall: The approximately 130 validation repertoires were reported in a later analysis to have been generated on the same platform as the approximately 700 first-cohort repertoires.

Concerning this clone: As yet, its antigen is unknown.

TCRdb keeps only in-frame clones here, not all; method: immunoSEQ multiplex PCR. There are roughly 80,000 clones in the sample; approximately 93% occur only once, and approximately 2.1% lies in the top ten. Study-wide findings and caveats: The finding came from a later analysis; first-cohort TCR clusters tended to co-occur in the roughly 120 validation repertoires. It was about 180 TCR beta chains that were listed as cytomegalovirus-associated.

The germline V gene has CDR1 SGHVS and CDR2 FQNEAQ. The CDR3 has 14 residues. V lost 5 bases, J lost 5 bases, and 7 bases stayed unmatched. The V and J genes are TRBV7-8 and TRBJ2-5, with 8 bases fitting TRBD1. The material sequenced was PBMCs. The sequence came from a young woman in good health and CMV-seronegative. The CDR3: CASSLQGAGETQYF. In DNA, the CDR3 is TGTGCCAGCAGCCTTCAGGGGGCAGGGGAGACCCAGTACTTC.